This T cell receptor (beta chain) was retrieved from a study of beta chain features in type 1 diabetes. This CDR3 has 14 residues. Germline V gives CDR1 SGHVS, CDR2 FQNEAQ. Trimming took 5 bases from V and 4 from J, leaving 14 bases between them. The entirety of the isolated RNA underwent reverse transcription, so expressed TCRB transcripts were sequenced. The method was immunoSEQ multiplex PCR; TCRdb's version includes in-frame clones alone and lacks a portion of them. Of about 350,000 clones in the sample, about 19% were seen once. Naive, central memory, regulatory and stem cell-like memory cells within the CD4+ compartment were sorted using CD45RO/CCR7/CD25/CD127/CD95/CD27.

The sample was naive CD4+ T cells from blood. This TCR was sampled from a woman between 18 and 29 years old in good health. V is TRBV7-8 and J is TRBJ2-5; D possibly corresponds to TRBD1 (5 bases). CDR3 coding DNA: TGTGCCAGCAGCCGGGCTCTTAGGGGAGAGACCCAGTACTTC. This codes for CASSRALRGETQYF. Based on the CDR3 plus reference TRBV7-8 and TRBJ2-5, the full variable domain is GAGVSQSPRYKVAKRGQDVALRCDPISGHVSLFWYQQALGQGPEFLTYFQNEAQLDKSGLPSDRFFAERPEGSVSTLKIQRTQQEDSAVYLCASSRALRGETQYFGPGTRLLVL.